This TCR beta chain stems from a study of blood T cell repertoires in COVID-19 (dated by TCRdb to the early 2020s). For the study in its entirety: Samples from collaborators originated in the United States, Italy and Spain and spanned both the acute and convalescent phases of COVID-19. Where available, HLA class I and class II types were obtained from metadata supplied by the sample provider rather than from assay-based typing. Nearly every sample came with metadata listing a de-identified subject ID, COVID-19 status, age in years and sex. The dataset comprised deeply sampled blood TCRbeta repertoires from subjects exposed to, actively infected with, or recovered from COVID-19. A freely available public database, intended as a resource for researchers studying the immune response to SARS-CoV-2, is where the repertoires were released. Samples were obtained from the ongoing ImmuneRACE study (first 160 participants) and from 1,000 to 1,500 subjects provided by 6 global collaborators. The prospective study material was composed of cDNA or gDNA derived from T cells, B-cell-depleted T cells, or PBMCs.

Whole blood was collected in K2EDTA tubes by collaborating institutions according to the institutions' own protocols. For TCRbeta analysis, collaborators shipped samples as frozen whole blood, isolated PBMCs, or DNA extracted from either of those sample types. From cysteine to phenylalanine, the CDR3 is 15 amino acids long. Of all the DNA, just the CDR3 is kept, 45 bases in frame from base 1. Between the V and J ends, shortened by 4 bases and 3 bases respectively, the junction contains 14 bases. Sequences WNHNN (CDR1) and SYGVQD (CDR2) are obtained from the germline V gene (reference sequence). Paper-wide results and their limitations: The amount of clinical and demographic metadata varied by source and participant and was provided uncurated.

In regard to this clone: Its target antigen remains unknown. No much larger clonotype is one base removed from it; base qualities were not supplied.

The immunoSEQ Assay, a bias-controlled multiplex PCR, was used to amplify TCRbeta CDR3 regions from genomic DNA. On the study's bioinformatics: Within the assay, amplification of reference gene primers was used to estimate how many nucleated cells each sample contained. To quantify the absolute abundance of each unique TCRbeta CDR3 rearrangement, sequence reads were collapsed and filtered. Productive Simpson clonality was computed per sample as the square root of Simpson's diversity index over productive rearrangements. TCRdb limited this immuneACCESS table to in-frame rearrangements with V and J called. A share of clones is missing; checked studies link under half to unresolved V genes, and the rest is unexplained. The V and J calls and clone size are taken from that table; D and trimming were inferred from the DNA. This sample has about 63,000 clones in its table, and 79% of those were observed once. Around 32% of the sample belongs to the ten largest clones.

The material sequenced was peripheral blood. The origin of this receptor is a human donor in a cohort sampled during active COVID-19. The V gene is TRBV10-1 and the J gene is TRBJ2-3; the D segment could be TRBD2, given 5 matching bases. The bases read TGCGCCAGCAGTGCCGGGGTAGCTAGAACAGATACGCAGTATTTT. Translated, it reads CASSAGVARTDTQYF.